Detailed here is one T cell receptor beta chain. Method: immunoSEQ multiplex PCR; TCRdb's copy keeps in-frame clones and lacks some. Recorded here are fewer than 250,000 clones; the top ten clones represent more than 2%. This sample was included in a study of control samples from healthy donors and cancer patients. This TCR was recovered from a woman in her thirties in good health. The sample consisted of blood.

CDR3 nucleotides: TGTGCCAGCAGTTCCGGGACAACTGGGACCGGGGAGCTGTTTTTT. It translates to CASSSGTTGTGELFF. V gene TRBV28 combines with J gene TRBJ2-2; TRBD1 is a possible D gene (6 bases). Between the trimmed V and J ends, which lost 4 bases and 5 bases, there was a span of 14 bases. Germline CDR1 reads MDHEN; CDR2 reads SYDVKM. The CDR3 runs to 15 residues.